What follows is one T cell receptor (beta chain) and its context. With 1 base removed from V and 1 base from J, the gap between germline ends came to 4 bases. The CDR3 is 13 residues long. Per the germline V gene, CDR1 is LGHDT and CDR2 is YNNKEL (reference sequence). The sample is drawn from a study of blood T cell repertoires in COVID-19. On the study more broadly: The United States, Italy and Spain supplied acute and convalescent COVID-19 samples. PBMCs, B-cell-depleted T cells, or T cells were the source of the cDNA or gDNA that made up the material.

Per the original methods: Cell counts per sample came from amplifying reference gene primers. Profiling relied on immunoSEQ multiplex PCR, and the TCRdb table lists in-frame clones only, not all of them. The V and J calls and clone size were taken over from that table, and D and trimming were inferred from the DNA. This repertoire shows about 74,000 clones, about 84% found once; its top ten account for 15%. The clonotype comes from a human donor in a cohort sampled during active COVID-19. Sequencing was performed on peripheral blood. The V call is TRBV3-1 (or the pseudogene TRBV3-2), the J call TRBJ1-1; D remains ambiguous. In nucleotides, the CDR3 is TGTGCCAGCAGCCAAGTTAGGAACACTGAAGCTTTCTTT. This translates into CASSQVRNTEAFF.